The source of this T cell receptor (beta chain) is a study of T-cell reconstitution after alpha-beta-depleted transplantation in children. Study observations and caveats: The origin of high day-60 TCRbeta diversity in some patients lay in surviving recipient T cells and thymic progenitors. T-cell counts and diversity were attributed mostly to newly produced T cells one year after transplant. Several hundred rapidly expanded clones from non-depleted graft cells reportedly supplied alpha-beta T cells about two months post-transplant.

During its preparation, the TCRbeta library received unique molecular identifiers. MiXCR, run by TCRdb on the PCR reads, gives a single entry per CDR3 protein. The sample lists approximately 82,000 distinct CDR3 sequences; around a sixth were seen once. This clonotype turned up a few times. Antigen: not known. The length of the CDR3 is 16 residues. Trimming cost V 2 bases and J 7 bases; bases outside gene matches: 6. Germline V gene data show CDR1 as SGHVS and CDR2 as FNYEAQ. The sample was PBMCs, mostly from graft donor cells, taken 180 days after TCRalphabeta/CD19-depleted stem cell transplant. V is TRBV7-6 and J is TRBJ2-3, with 13 bases that match TRBD2. The TCR originated in a male patient aged 2-9 years who had a stem cell transplant for acute lymphoblastic leukemia, so the T cells may come from the graft donor. Written as DNA, the CDR3 is TGTGCCAGCAGCTTATGGACTAGCGGGGGTAGGAATACGCAGTATTTT. This encodes CASSLWTSGGRNTQYF.